The 18 T cell receptor beta chains below come from one sample, sequenced in a study of human T cells and chemical hapten exposure. TCRdb recomputed calls from the RACE reads with MiXCR, one row per CDR3 protein. The sample gives 95,000 or so distinct CDR3 sequences, roughly 10% of which show up once; approximately 3.3% is in the top ten. Indicated time point: patch test 2, 6 weeks after DPC sensitization. Treatment noted: therapeutic diphenylcyclopropenone sensitization with weekly scalp DPC. Here the sequenced sample was whole blood, taken in connection with sensitization to the hapten diphenylcyclopropenone (DPC). All receptors derive from a woman between 35 and 50 years old with alopecia areata. Some clones in this sample may be carry-over from other donors' samples.

The chain combines TRBV3-1 with TRBJ2-7; no reliable D call. The CDR3 has 14 amino acids. Germline V CDR1 and CDR2: LGHDT, YNNKEL (reference sequence). V was clipped by 1 base and J by 3 bases, with 10 bases between them. CDR3 nucleotide sequence: TGTGCCAGCAGCCAAGGCGTAGGGTTCTACGAGCAGTACTTC. Residues: CASSQGVGFYEQYF.

This clonotype has a count of ten or more. The rearrangement uses TRBV6-5 and TRBJ2-3; TRBD2 might be the D (6 bases). V was cut by 2 bases and J by 5 bases, with 14 bases left in between. This CDR3 spans 15 amino acids. Germline assignment: CDR1 MNHEY and CDR2 SVGAGI. The CDR3 sequence: CASSYGWEVVDTQYF. CDR3 coding DNA: TGTGCCAGCAGTTACGGGTGGGAGGTGGTAGATACGCAGTATTTT.

This sequence joins TRBV7-2 and TRBJ1-6; D gene unclear. The CDR3 extends over 13 amino acids. Germline CDR1 reads SGHTA; CDR2 reads FQGNSA. The ends were cut back, 0 bases at V and 14 bases at J, with 11 bases in the middle. This CDR3 is CASSLAFPGALHF. CDR3 bases: TGTGCCAGCAGCTTAGCGTTTCCCGGGGCCCTCCACTTT. Variable domain in full (rest from reference TRBV7-2 and TRBJ1-6): GAGVSQSPSNKVTEKGKDVELRCDPISGHTALYWYRQSLGQGLEFLIYFQGNSAPDKSGLPSDRFSAERTGGSVSTLTIQRTQQEDSAVYLCASSLAFPGALHFGNGTRLTVT.

This clonotype came up many times. The rearrangement joins TRBV5-1 to TRBJ2-7; 11 bases agree with TRBD2. J was trimmed by 4 bases and V by 2 bases; bases with no gene match: 8. Germline CDR1 is SGHRS and CDR2 is YFSETQ. CDR3 length equals 16 residues. The CDR3 reads CASSLDSGRASYEQYF. CDR3 sequence (DNA): TGCGCCAGCAGCTTAGATAGCGGGAGGGCCTCGTACGAGCAGTACTTC. Based on the CDR3 plus reference TRBV5-1 and TRBJ2-7, the full variable domain is KAGVTQTPRYLIKTRGQQVTLSCSPISGHRSVSWYQQTPGQGLQFLFEYFSETQRNKGNFPGRFSGRQFSNSRSEMNVSTLELGDSALYLCASSLDSGRASYEQYFGPGTRLTVT.

The CDR3 nucleotides are TGTGCCTGGAGTGTACAAGGGGAGGGTCAGCCCCAGCATTTT. Translation: CAWSVQGEGQPQHF. This chain links TRBV30 with TRBJ1-5; possible D gene TRBD1, 5 bases. Germline V gives CDR1 GTSNPN, CDR2 SVGIG (reference sequence). The CDR3 totals 14 residues. Trimming shortened V by 0 bases and J by 6 bases, and 12 bases separated the two germline ends.

This clonotype came up a few times. The DNA for the CDR3 is TGTGCCAGCAGCTCCGGAGGGAGGGGTAGCGGGGGCGAGCAGTTCTTC. Encoded protein: CASSSGGRGSGGEQFF. The chain has TRBV7-2 and TRBJ2-1; 9 bases are a match to TRBD2. Per the germline V gene, CDR1 is SGHTA and CDR2 is FQGNSA. V shed 4 bases and J 10 bases; nucleotides not matched to a gene: 14. This CDR3 is built from 16 residues. The whole variable domain, filled in from reference TRBV7-2 and TRBJ2-1, reads GAGVSQSPSNKVTEKGKDVELRCDPISGHTALYWYRQSLGQGLEFLIYFQGNSAPDKSGLPSDRFSAERTGGSVSTLTIQRTQQEDSAVYLCASSSGGRGSGGEQFFGPGTRLTVL.

This clonotype was observed a few times. This chain uses TRBV5-1 with TRBJ2-5, with D perhaps assigned TRBD1 or TRBD2 (5 bases each). Trimming shortened V by 0 bases and J by 2 bases, and 11 bases separated the two germline ends. Germline lookup yields CDR1 SGHRS and CDR2 YFSETQ. The CDR3 loop spans 15 amino acids. CDR3 coding DNA: TGCGCCAGCAGCTTGGCCGGGACGGGTCAAGAGACCCAGTACTTC. Protein: CASSLAGTGQETQYF.

This clonotype was counted ten times or more. J is TRBJ1-3 and V is TRBV10-3; D is unresolved. V lost 11 bases and J lost 0, with 8 bases in between. In germline, CDR1 is ENHRY, CDR2 SYGVKD. The CDR3 loop spans 12 amino acids. The CDR3 sequence: CAHSSSGNTIYF. The CDR3 DNA reads TGTGCCCACAGCAGCTCTGGAAACACCATATATTTT.

The rearrangement links TRBV29-1 to TRBJ2-5, with unresolved D. The germline gives CDR1 SQVTM, CDR2 ANQGSEA. The V end lost 3 bases, the J end lost 4 bases, and 12 bases lay between the germline ends. The CDR3 extends over 13 amino acids. CDR3 DNA: TGCAGCGTTGATCGCATCGGGTCAGAGACCCAGTACTTC. It translates to CSVDRIGSETQYF.

This clonotype was observed many times. The chain carries TRBV30 and TRBJ1-5; the match to TRBD1 covers 9 bases. Looked up from germline, CDR1 is GTSNPN and CDR2 is SVGIG (reference sequence). The CDR3 has 13 residues. V was pared by 3 bases and J by 7 bases, with 4 bases of the junction left unmatched. The CDR3 DNA sequence: TGTGCCTGGAGGGACAGGGGAGGACAGCCCCAGCATTTT. Its translation: CAWRDRGGQPQHF.

This clonotype came up a few times. The chain joins TRBV20-1 to TRBJ2-6; D is perhaps TRBD1 (6 bases). CDR1 is DFQATT, CDR2 SNEGSKA, per germline (reference sequence). V was pared by 3 bases and J by 0 bases, with 12 bases between. CDR3 length: 16 residues. CDR3 coding DNA: TGCAGTGCTAGTACAGGGCCCAGCTCTGGGGCCAACGTCCTGACTTTC. It specifies CSASTGPSSGANVLTF.

This clonotype was counted many times. V is TRBV25-1 and J is TRBJ1-5; 8 nucleotides line up with TRBD1. The junction had 5 bases not matched to a gene; V was cut back by 4 bases and J by 3 bases. This CDR3 is built from 15 residues. Germline V lookup: CDR1 MGHDK, CDR2 SYGVNS. CDR3 DNA: TGTGCCAGCAGTGGCACGGACAGGGACAATCAGCCCCAGCATTTT. It specifies CASSGTDRDNQPQHF.

There are many counts of this clonotype. The rearrangement uses TRBV28 and TRBJ2-7; D not resolved. The CDR3 covers 15 residues. Germline V CDR1 and CDR2: MDHEN, SYDVKM. Trimming cost V 1 base and J 7 bases, with 17 bases left between them. The DNA of the CDR3 is TGTGCCAGCAGTTTATCCTGGTCTCCCTCTGGGGAGCAGTACTTC. Translated, it gives CASSLSWSPSGEQYF.

The CDR3 DNA sequence: TGTGCCATCAGTGATGGACAGGGAGGTTCCTACGAGCAGTACTTC. Protein: CAISDGQGGSYEQYF. The J gene is TRBJ2-7, the V gene TRBV10-3; 8 bases line up with TRBD1. The CDR3 covers 15 residues. V was clipped by 3 bases and J by 1 base; unmatched bases: 5. From germline, CDR1 is ENHRY and CDR2 SYGVKD.

This clonotype was seen only a few times. Here the CDR3 DNA reads TGCGCCAGCAGCGGGCGACAGGTGGACGCTGAAGCTTTCTTT. Its translation is CASSGRQVDAEAFF. V and J are TRBV4-3 and TRBJ1-1; possibly TRBD1 for D (6 bases). The V end was cut by 5 bases, the J end by 6 bases, with 16 bases between. This CDR3 has 14 residues. Per the germline V gene, CDR1 is LGHNA and CDR2 is YSLEER.

A few counts support this clonotype. This may stem from a read error, because a much larger clone lies one nucleotide away. The chain recombines TRBV10-3 with TRBJ2-3, with TRBD2 matching over 14 bases. This CDR3 has 18 amino acids. Germline lookup yields CDR1 ENHRY and CDR2 SYGVKD. The DNA of the CDR3 is TGTGTCATCAGCCCCGGGACTAGCGGGGGTTATAGCACAGATACGCAGTATTTT. Amino acids: CVISPGTSGGYSTDTQYF.

This clonotype was picked up a small number of times. V gene TRBV29-1 combines with J gene TRBJ2-5; a weak D match, TRBD2 (5 bases). Germline V gene data show CDR1 as SQVTM and CDR2 as ANQGSEA. Trimming stripped 7 bases from V and 5 bases from J, with 14 bases between. The CDR3 extends over 12 amino acids. This CDR3 is CSGDLEAETQYF. The CDR3, as DNA: TGCAGCGGTGATCTGGAGGCGGAGACCCAGTACTTC.

The chain carries TRBV20-1 and TRBJ2-3; 7 nucleotides align to TRBD1. There are 13 residues in the CDR3. CDR1 is DFQATT and CDR2 is SNEGSKA in the germline V gene (reference sequence). Trimming cost V 2 bases and J 4 bases; bases outside gene matches: 3. The CDR3 loop reads CSARTGVADTQYF. The CDR3 nucleotides are TGCAGTGCTAGAACAGGGGTCGCAGATACGCAGTATTTT.